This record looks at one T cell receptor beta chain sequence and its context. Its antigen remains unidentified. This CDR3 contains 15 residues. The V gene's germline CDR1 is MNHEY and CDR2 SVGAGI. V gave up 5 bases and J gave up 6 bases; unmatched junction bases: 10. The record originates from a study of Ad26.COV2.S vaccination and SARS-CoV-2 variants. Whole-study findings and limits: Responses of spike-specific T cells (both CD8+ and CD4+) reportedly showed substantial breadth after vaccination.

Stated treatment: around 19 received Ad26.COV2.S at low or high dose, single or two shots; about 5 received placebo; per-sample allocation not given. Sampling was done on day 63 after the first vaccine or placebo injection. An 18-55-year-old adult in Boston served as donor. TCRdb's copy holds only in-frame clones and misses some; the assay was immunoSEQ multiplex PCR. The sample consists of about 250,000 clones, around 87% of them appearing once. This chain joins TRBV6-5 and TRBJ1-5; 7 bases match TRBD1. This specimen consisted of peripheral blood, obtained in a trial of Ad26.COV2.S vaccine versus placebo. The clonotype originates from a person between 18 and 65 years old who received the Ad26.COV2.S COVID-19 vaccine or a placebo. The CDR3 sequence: CASSPGTAPIQPQHF. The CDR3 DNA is TGTGCCAGCAGTCCCGGGACAGCCCCGATTCAGCCCCAGCATTTT.